The subject of this entry is one T cell receptor (beta chain). This entry belongs to a study of blood T cell repertoires in COVID-19. Across the whole study: Italy, Spain and the United States were the sources of the convalescent and acute COVID-19 samples.

V lost 3 bases and J lost 4, with 7 bases in between. In germline, CDR1 is LNHNV, CDR2 YYDKDF (reference sequence). The CDR3 is 12 amino acids. In the original workflow: Estimation of nucleated cell counts was performed using reference gene primer amplification. Using immunoSEQ multiplex PCR, the repertoire was profiled, and TCRdb retains in-frame clones only, with some absent. The DNA was the basis for D and trimming; V, J and clone size are from that table. The sample consists of tens of thousands of clones, 75% to 80% of them appearing once. This rearrangement joins TRBV15 to TRBJ2-7; tentatively, D is TRBD2 (5 bases). This receptor was taken from a human donor in a cohort sampled during active COVID-19. The specimen sequenced was peripheral blood. CDR3 protein: CATSSGGYEQYF. Here the CDR3 DNA reads TGTGCCACCAGCAGTGGAGGATACGAGCAGTACTTC.